The 30 T cell receptor beta chains given below trace back to one sample, sequenced in a study of cytomegalovirus exposure and HLA in healthy donors. The PCR used 60 Vbeta and 13 Jbeta primers. Here immunoSEQ multiplex PCR was the method, and the copy in TCRdb shows in-frame clones only, minus some. The repertoire holds 65,000 to 85,000 clones, with roughly 70% as singletons. Sequencing was done on a sample of PBMCs. The receptor set was obtained from a male donor in good health and CMV-seropositive.

V usage is TRBV6-6 and J usage is TRBJ1-4; no reliable D call. This CDR3 comprises 15 residues. CDR1 MNHNY and CDR2 SVGAGI come from the germline V gene (reference sequence). V lost 0 bases to trimming and J lost 3 bases, with 8 bases between them. Here the CDR3 DNA reads TGTGCCAGCAGTTACTCATTCAGATCTAATGAAAAACTGTTTTTT. Translated, it gives CASSYSFRSNEKLFF.

The chain has TRBV6-6 and TRBJ2-7; 7 bases map to TRBD2. Looked up from germline, CDR1 is MNHNY and CDR2 is SVGAGI (reference sequence). Unmatched junction bases numbered 8, after V lost 6 bases and J lost 3 bases. The CDR3 has 14 amino acids. The CDR3: CASSPSGMVYEQYF. The CDR3 DNA is TGTGCCAGCAGCCCCAGCGGGATGGTCTACGAGCAGTACTTC.

The chain uses TRBV2 and TRBJ1-6; TRBD1 is a possible D gene (6 bases). V dropped 5 bases and J dropped 10 bases, with 15 bases sitting between them. The CDR3 is 14 residues long. CDR1 and CDR2 from the germline V gene are SNHLY and FYNNEI. The CDR3 is CASSLEGGESPLHF. The CDR3 bases are TGTGCCAGCAGTCTCGAGGGGGGGGAATCACCCCTCCACTTT.

The chain joins TRBV6-6 to TRBJ1-3; 7 bases are a match to TRBD1. The CDR3 extends over 15 amino acids. Germline loops: CDR1 MNHNY, CDR2 SVGAGI (reference sequence). Trimming at V came to 5 bases and at J to 0 bases, leaving 4 bases not matched to a gene. The CDR3 protein is CASSPRTGSGNTIYF. The CDR3 DNA is TGTGCCAGCAGTCCCCGGACAGGCTCTGGAAACACCATATATTTT.

The rearrangement joins TRBV5-4 to TRBJ1-4; the D gene is possibly TRBD1 (6 bases). Trimming stripped 4 bases from V and 11 bases from J, with 15 bases between. Germline V CDR1 and CDR2: SGHNT, YYREEE (reference sequence). This CDR3 is built from 13 residues. The CDR3: CASSQDSLGKLFF. In DNA form, the CDR3 reads TGTGCCAGCAGCCAGGACAGTCTTGGGAAACTGTTTTTT.

The V and J genes are TRBV5-4 and TRBJ2-3; 8 nucleotides align to TRBD2. The germline V gene has CDR1 SGHNT and CDR2 YYREEE (reference sequence). The CDR3 is made up of 15 amino acids. V dropped 2 bases and J dropped 1; count of bases not matched to a gene: 3. The CDR3 DNA reads TGTGCCAGCAGCTTCGACGGGAGGGGCACAGATACGCAGTATTTT. Translated: CASSFDGRGTDTQYF.

The J gene is TRBJ2-7, the V gene TRBV7-9; no firm D call. Trimming left V 5 bases short and J 1 base short, with 9 bases between. The CDR3 is made up of 13 amino acids. Germline V gene sequence: CDR1 SEHNR, CDR2 FQNEAQ (reference sequence). The CDR3 DNA reads as TGTGCCAGCAGCCCAGGTGTGTCCTACGAGCAGTACTTC. Its protein product is CASSPGVSYEQYF.

The gene calls are TRBV6-1 and TRBJ2-2, with TRBD1 as a possible D gene (5 bases). Germline V lookup: CDR1 MNHNS, CDR2 SASEGT. The CDR3 totals 14 residues. With 2 bases removed from V and 6 bases from J, the gap between germline ends came to 10 bases. CDR3 loop: CASSETREAGELFF. The CDR3 nucleotides are TGTGCCAGCAGTGAAACCAGGGAAGCCGGGGAGCTGTTTTTT.

A few counts support this clone. Other nucleotide sequences from this sample produce the same CDR3. V and J are TRBV18 and TRBJ2-5, with 7 bases aligning to TRBD2. The CDR3 has 13 amino acids. J was trimmed by 2 bases and V by 3 bases; bases with no gene match: 0. CDR1 is KGHSH and CDR2 is LQKENI in the germline V gene. CDR3 DNA: TGTGCCAGCTCACCGGGACTACAAGAGACCCAGTACTTC. The encoded protein is CASSPGLQETQYF.

This sequence joins TRBV9 and TRBJ2-1; 9 bases fit TRBD2. Trimming took 0 bases from V and 7 from J; bases not matched to a gene: 5. The CDR3 spans 15 residues. Germline CDR1 and CDR2: SGDLS and YYNGEE. This CDR3 reads CASSVGASGVNEQFF. The CDR3 DNA reads TGTGCCAGCAGCGTAGGGGCTAGCGGGGTTAATGAGCAGTTCTTC.

This clone was detected once. This rearrangement joins TRBV7-2 to TRBJ2-5; D may be TRBD2 (5 bases). The CDR3 runs 13 residues. V was trimmed by 5 bases and J by 5 bases, leaving 12 bases between them. Germline V lookup: CDR1 SGHTA, CDR2 FQGNSA. The DNA for the CDR3 is TGTGCCAGCAGCCCATACGGGGTTGAGACCCAGTACTTC. Protein product: CASSPYGVETQYF.

The rearrangement joins TRBV5-1 to TRBJ1-2; D remains unclear. Trimming shortened V by 3 bases and J by 6 bases, and 15 bases separated the two germline ends. Germline V gene data show CDR1 as SGHRS and CDR2 as YFSETQ. This CDR3 has 14 amino acids. The CDR3 is CASSSWTEGDGYTF. For the CDR3, the DNA is TGCGCCAGCAGCTCGTGGACTGAGGGCGATGGCTACACCTTC.

The genes are TRBV14 and TRBJ1-2; 8 nucleotides align to TRBD1. CDR1 and CDR2 from the germline V gene are SGHDN and FVKESK. The CDR3 runs 14 residues. V lost 2 bases, J lost 11 bases, and 10 bases stayed unmatched. The CDR3 loop reads CASSQIQGAMTYTF. CDR3 in DNA: TGTGCCAGCAGCCAAATTCAGGGGGCAATGACGTACACCTTC.

The rearrangement links TRBV9 to TRBJ1-6, with TRBD1 identical over 9 bases. The CDR3 loop spans 15 amino acids. Trimming took 5 bases from V and 7 from J; bases not matched to a gene: 7. Looked up from germline, CDR1 is SGDLS and CDR2 is YYNGEE. CDR3 nucleotides: TGTGCCAGCAGAAGAACAGGGGGCAAGAATTCACCCCTCCACTTT. Protein sequence: CASRRTGGKNSPLHF.

The rearrangement joins TRBV6-5 to TRBJ1-5, with 11 bases aligning to TRBD1. The trim removed 7 bases at V and 6 bases at J, leaving 5 bases unmatched. Per germline, CDR1 MNHEY and CDR2 SVGAGI. CDR3 size: 14 residues. CDR3 DNA: TGTGCCAGCACGAAGGGACAGGGGGGTCAGCCCCAGCATTTT. Residues: CASTKGQGGQPQHF.

The CDR3 DNA sequence: TGCAGCGTTCTTGGGGGGAACATTCAGTACTTC. Translated: CSVLGGNIQYF. The J gene is TRBJ2-4, the V gene TRBV29-1; D is possibly TRBD2 (6 bases). Germline-derived CDR1 and CDR2 are SQVTM and ANQGSEA. The CDR3 length is 11 residues. Trimming removed 5 bases from V and 7 bases from J, with 9 bases in between. The variable domain in full, with the rest retrieved from reference TRBV29-1 and TRBJ2-4, is SAVISQKPSRDICQRGTSLTIQCQVDSQVTMMFWYRQQPGQSLTLIATANQGSEATYESGFVIDKFPISRPNLTFSTLTVSNMSPEDSSIYLCSVLGGNIQYFGAGTRLSVL.

The rearrangement joins TRBV2 to TRBJ2-5; 9 bases match TRBD1. J was trimmed by 0 bases and V by 6 bases; bases with no gene match: 8. CDR3 length: 16 residues. CDR1 is SNHLY and CDR2 is FYNNEI in the germline V gene. CDR3 amino acids: CASSLTGTGNQETQYF. The CDR3 DNA reads TGTGCCAGCAGCCTGACCGGGACAGGGAACCAAGAGACCCAGTACTTC.

The chain carries TRBV9 and TRBJ1-1; the D gene is possibly TRBD1 (5 bases). Germline CDR1 and CDR2: SGDLS and YYNGEE. This CDR3 has 14 residues. Between the trimmed V and J ends, which lost 1 base and 0 bases, there was a span of 7 bases. The CDR3 DNA sequence: TGTGCCAGCAGCGTAAGGACATTGAACACTGAAGCTTTCTTT. It is translated as CASSVRTLNTEAFF.

The sample holds a few counts of this clone. The chain employs TRBV11-3 and TRBJ2-1; 7 bases line up with TRBD2. Losses at the gene ends were 0 bases for V and 2 bases for J; bases not matched to a gene: 10. Germline V gives CDR1 SGHNT, CDR2 YENEEA. CDR3 length: 18 residues. CDR3 sequence (DNA): TGTGCCAGCAGCTTAGACCACGGCGGGAGTGCGGCCTACAATGAGCAGTTCTTC. Residues: CASSLDHGGSAAYNEQFF.

The J gene is TRBJ2-5, the V gene TRBV7-9, with D perhaps TRBD2 (5 bases). With the DNA end fitting TRBJ2-7 better, the J assignment may be wrong. The CDR3 covers 15 residues. Germline CDR1 is SEHNR and CDR2 is FQNEAQ (reference sequence). The CDR3 DNA reads as TGTGCCAGCAGCTTAGGGGAGACCAGGACCTACGAGCAGTACTTC. Amino acid sequence: CASSLGETRTYEQYF.

J is TRBJ2-7 and V is TRBV15, with TRBD1 identical over 9 bases. V lost 4 bases, J lost 6 bases, and 13 bases stayed unmatched. This CDR3 contains 16 residues. Germline loops: CDR1 LNHNV, CDR2 YYDKDF (reference sequence). Here the CDR3 reads CATSTPGQGLRGEQYF. The CDR3 nucleotides are TGTGCCACCAGCACGCCGGGACAGGGCCTCCGCGGCGAGCAGTACTTC.

This CDR3 is CASSSPPGANYGYTF. The CDR3 DNA reads as TGTGCCAGCAGTTCCCCCCCCGGAGCCAACTATGGCTACACCTTC. The V call is TRBV28, the J call TRBJ1-2; no definite D call. V lost 4 bases to trimming and J lost 2 bases, with 14 bases between them. Germline values: CDR1 MDHEN, CDR2 SYDVKM. This CDR3 has 15 amino acids.

The sample holds a few counts of this clone. The rearrangement links TRBV7-2 to TRBJ2-7; 10 bases are shared with TRBD1. Germline V CDR1 and CDR2: SGHTA, FQGNSA. V gave up 1 base and J gave up 0 bases; unmatched junction bases: 6. The CDR3 contains 17 residues. The CDR3 nucleotides are TGTGCCAGCAGCTTAGGGACAGGGGGATTTGACTCCTACGAGCAGTACTTC. Its protein is CASSLGTGGFDSYEQYF. Full variable domain (rest looked up from reference TRBV7-2 and TRBJ2-7): GAGVSQSPSNKVTEKGKDVELRCDPISGHTALYWYRQSLGQGLEFLIYFQGNSAPDKSGLPSDRFSAERTGGSVSTLTIQRTQQEDSAVYLCASSLGTGGFDSYEQYFGPGTRLTVT.

The V call is TRBV7-2, the J call TRBJ2-7; D perhaps matches TRBD1 (6 bases). CDR3 length: 14 residues. Germline V lookup: CDR1 SGHTA, CDR2 FQGNSA. Between the trimmed V and J ends, which lost 3 bases and 0 bases, there was a span of 9 bases. The CDR3, as DNA: TGTGCCAGCAGCTTTGCCAGGGGCTCCTACGAGCAGTACTTC. This encodes CASSFARGSYEQYF.

The V call is TRBV2, the J call TRBJ1-4, with a possible D match to TRBD1 (5 bases). The CDR3 runs to 15 residues. In germline, CDR1 is SNHLY, CDR2 FYNNEI. V lost 4 bases to trimming and J lost 1 base, with 10 bases between them. This CDR3 reads CASSVFQGTNEKLFF. In nucleotides, the CDR3 is TGTGCCAGCAGTGTATTCCAGGGAACTAATGAAAAACTGTTTTTT.

This chain joins TRBV5-5 and TRBJ2-5, with 9 nucleotides matching TRBD2. The CDR3 is made up of 16 amino acids. V gave up 0 bases and J gave up 1 base; unmatched junction bases: 4. CDR1 SGHKS and CDR2 YYEKEE come from the germline V gene (reference sequence). The CDR3 DNA reads TGTGCCAGCAGCTTGGAACCTAGCGGGACCCAAGAGACCCAGTACTTC. Amino acid sequence: CASSLEPSGTQETQYF.

The genes are TRBV2 and TRBJ2-7, with 8 bases fitting TRBD2. This CDR3 is built from 12 residues. The germline V gene encodes CDR1 SNHLY and CDR2 FYNNEI. V shed 8 bases, J shed 5 bases, and the junction held 5 bases outside the gene matches. In DNA form, the CDR3 reads TGTGCCAGCGGTCGGGGGGGCAACGAGCAGTACTTC. Residues: CASGRGGNEQYF.

The chain employs TRBV11-2 and TRBJ2-7, with a tentative D call TRBD1 (5 bases). The CDR3 runs to 12 residues. Per the germline V gene, CDR1 is SGHAT and CDR2 is FQNNGV. Deletions cut 3 bases from V and 3 bases from J, with 6 bases between. CDR3 nucleotide sequence: TGTGCCAGCAGCTTTCAGGGCTACGAGCAGTACTTC. Translating it yields CASSFQGYEQYF.

The genes are TRBV10-3 and TRBJ1-2; D is unclear. The germline V and J ends were trimmed by 0 bases and 4 bases, with 9 bases remaining between them. From germline, CDR1 is ENHRY and CDR2 SYGVKD. The CDR3 is 14 residues long. CDR3 sequence: CAISESGRVYGYTF. CDR3 sequence (DNA): TGTGCCATCAGTGAGTCGGGGAGGGTCTATGGCTACACCTTC.

In its sample, this clone was seen a few times. V usage is TRBV7-9 and J usage is TRBJ1-1; weak D call: TRBD1 (6 bases). Trimming stripped 5 bases from V and 6 bases from J, with 19 bases between. CDR1 and CDR2 from the germline V gene are SEHNR and FQNEAQ (reference sequence). The CDR3 is 15 amino acids. The CDR3 spells CASSPYRGGGPEAFF. The CDR3 bases are TGTGCCAGCAGCCCCTATAGGGGGGGAGGGCCTGAAGCTTTCTTT. The whole variable domain, filled in from reference TRBV7-9 and TRBJ1-1, reads DTGVSQNPRHKITKRGQNVTFRCDPISEHNRLYWYRQTLGQGPEFLTYFQNEAQLEKSRLLSDRFSAERPKGSFSTLEIQRTEQGDSAMYLCASSPYRGGGPEAFFGQGTRLTVV.